This TCR beta chain is from a study of blood T cell repertoires in COVID-19. The wider study: The analysed material was cDNA or gDNA that came from T cells, B-cell-depleted T cells, or PBMCs.

This CDR3 comprises 15 residues. Germline values: CDR1 LGHDT, CDR2 YNNKEL (reference sequence). Trimming stripped 5 bases from V and 7 bases from J, with 18 bases between. In its sample, this clone was seen once. TCRdb's copy holds only in-frame clones and misses some; the assay was immunoSEQ multiplex PCR. Counted here are approximately 74,000 clones, 80% to 95% occurring once; the ten biggest clones make up 4.5% to 6%. This clonotype was obtained from a woman in her sixties or seventies with active COVID-19. Sequenced input: peripheral blood. This chain connects TRBV3-1 (or the pseudogene TRBV3-2) to TRBJ2-1; the D gene is possibly TRBD1 (6 bases). As DNA, the CDR3 is TGTGCCAGCAGCACATCAGGGGCGGAGGTGAATGAGCAGTTCTTC. This sequence encodes CASSTSGAEVNEQFF.